Listed below are T cell receptor beta chains from one sample, sequenced in a study of cytomegalovirus exposure and HLA in healthy donors. Measured with immunoSEQ multiplex PCR; TCRdb has only the in-frame clones, and not every one. This table holds about 160,000 clones, about 60% found once. The sequenced sample was PBMCs. The source of these receptors is a woman aged 60-75 years in good health and CMV-seropositive. Both conserved end residues are part of each CDR3. A D gene is named only where the DNA matches it firmly. Expanded clones get a size class; other rows say once, few or many, or leave the size out.

v_gene	d_gene	j_gene	abundance	CDR3nt	CDR3aa
TRBV4-2	-	TRBJ2-3	-	TGTGCCAGCTGCCAAGAGGGCAGGGCGGATACGCAGTATTTT	CASCQEGRADTQYF
TRBV9	-	TRBJ2-7	once	TGTGCCAGCAGCGTAGAGGGGACAACTGGAAGGGGGGAGCAGTACTTC	CASSVEGTTGRGEQYF
TRBV7-2	-	TRBJ2-5	-	TGTGCCAGCAGCGCGCGGGGCTCGCAAGAGACCCAGTACTTC	CASSARGSQETQYF
TRBV29-1	TRBD1	TRBJ1-2	-	TGCAGCGTTGAAGACCCGGACAGGGGGCTTGGCGGCTACACCTTC	CSVEDPDRGLGGYTF
TRBV7-2	TRBD2	TRBJ2-1	-	TGTGCCAGCAGCACGGTCGGGGGAGGGTGGCAGTTCTTC	CASSTVGGGWQFF
TRBV19	TRBD1	TRBJ1-5	-	TGTGCCAGTGAGGACAGGACCTATAGCAATCAGCCCCAGCATTTT	CASEDRTYSNQPQHF
TRBV6-5	TRBD2	TRBJ2-5	once	TGTGCCAGCAGTTCTGGGACTAGCGGGGACCAAGAGACCCAGTACTTC	CASSSGTSGDQETQYF
TRBV5-1	TRBD1	TRBJ1-4	-	TGCGCCAGCAGCTTGGCCGGGACAGATGAAAAACTGTTTTTT	CASSLAGTDEKLFF
TRBV19	-	TRBJ2-1	few	TGTGCCAGTAGTATAGGCACCCGGCAGGGCAATGAGCAGTTCTTC	CASSIGTRQGNEQFF
TRBV30	-	TRBJ2-3	-	TGTGCCTGGAGTTTGGGCAGCACAGATACGCAGTATTTT	CAWSLGSTDTQYF
TRBV21-1	-	TRBJ2-3	-	TGTGCCAGCACCAGAGGACAGGGAAGATCAGATACGCAGTATTTT	CASTRGQGRSDTQYF
TRBV5-1	TRBD2	TRBJ2-7	-	TGCGCCAGCAGCCCGGGTGTGGGCGGGAGCTCCTACGAGCAGTACTTC	CASSPGVGGSSYEQYF
TRBV7-3	-	TRBJ1-2	-	TGTGCCAGCAGCTACCTAAAGGCAGGGGTGAACTATGGCTACACCTTC	CASSYLKAGVNYGYTF
TRBV7-6	TRBD2	TRBJ2-1	-	TGTGCCAGCAGCGCCCGGGACCGACTAGCGGGAGACCCCTACAATGAGCAGTTCTTC	CASSARDRLAGDPYNEQFF
TRBV28	-	TRBJ1-5	few	TGTGCCAGCAGCTTCAGGGGAAGGGGCAATCAGCCCCAGCATTTT	CASSFRGRGNQPQHF
TRBV2	-	TRBJ2-7	few	TGTGCCAGCAGTGACCTAGACCGATCCTACGAGCAGTACTTC	CASSDLDRSYEQYF
TRBV5-4	-	TRBJ2-1	few	TGTGCCAGCAGCTTGTGGGAGCTGAGTGAGCAGTTCTTC	CASSLWELSEQFF
TRBV7-8	TRBD1	TRBJ1-4	-	TGTGCCAGCGGAAGACAGGGAACTTTTAATGAAAAACTGTTTTTT	CASGRQGTFNEKLFF
TRBV5-1	TRBD1	TRBJ2-3	-	TGCGCCAGCAGCTCCGGGACAGTGATCACAGATACGCAGTATTTT	CASSSGTVITDTQYF
TRBV7-2	TRBD1	TRBJ2-7	-	TGTGCCAGCAGCTTAGTATCGCAGACAGGGTACGAGCAGTACTTC	CASSLVSQTGYEQYF
TRBV9	-	TRBJ2-4	-	TGTGCCAGCAGCCCTGACGCGGGTGTTCTCTCCCAAATGGCCAAAAACATTCAGTACTTC	CASSPDAGVLSQMAKNIQYF
TRBV9	TRBD1	TRBJ2-5	few	TGTGCCAGCAGCGGGACAGGGATGGAGACCCAGTACTTC	CASSGTGMETQYF
TRBV30	-	TRBJ2-7	-	TGTGCCTGGACCCTGAAAACAGCATCGTCCTACGAGCAGTACTTC	CAWTLKTASSYEQYF
TRBV9	-	TRBJ2-7	-	TGTGCCAGCAGCAGGGCCCAGGGGTCCTACGAGCAGTACTTC	CASSRAQGSYEQYF
TRBV5-8	-	TRBJ1-2	-	TGTGCCAGCAGCCCGGACAGCTACCTTAAAAACTATGGCTACACCTTC	CASSPDSYLKNYGYTF
TRBV27	TRBD2	TRBJ2-5	-	TGTGCCAGCAGTCGTGGGACTAGCGGGAGGGGGGAGACCCAGTACTTC	CASSRGTSGRGETQYF
TRBV30	TRBD1	TRBJ1-2	few	TGTGCCTGGACAGGGGGCTATGGCTACACCTTC	CAWTGGYGYTF
TRBV30	TRBD2	TRBJ2-1	-	TGTGCCTGGAGGGCGGTGGGACTAGCTGCCTTCAATGAGCAGTTCTTC	CAWRAVGLAAFNEQFF
TRBV4-3	-	TRBJ1-2	-	TGCGCCAGCAGCCAAGATCCAGGGAAAGATGGCTACACCTTC	CASSQDPGKDGYTF
TRBV19	-	TRBJ2-5	-	TGTGCCAGTAGTCCAGGCCTCCCGGGGGGCGCGGAGTGGGGGACCCAGTACTTC	CASSPGLPGGAEWGTQYF
TRBV18	TRBD2	TRBJ2-1	-	TGTGCCAGCTCACCGCTTAGCGGGAGCGGCAATGAGCAGTTCTTC	CASSPLSGSGNEQFF
TRBV27	TRBD1	TRBJ1-2	-	TGTGCCAGCAGTTCAGGGGGATATGGCTACACCTTC	CASSSGGYGYTF
TRBV7-3	-	TRBJ1-2	once	TGTGCCAGCAGCTTAACAGGGCAGGGGCACTATGGCTACACCTTC	CASSLTGQGHYGYTF
TRBV5-1	-	TRBJ2-5	few	TGCGCCAGCAGCTTGGGACTGCGGGCCAGCTCCCAAGAGACCCAGTACTTC	CASSLGLRASSQETQYF
TRBV27	TRBD1	TRBJ1-2	-	TGTGCCAGCAGCCCCTGGGACAGGGGGGTTGGCTACACCTTC	CASSPWDRGVGYTF
TRBV9	-	TRBJ2-5	-	TGTGCCAGCAGCCCCCCTGAGACCCAGTACTTC	CASSPPETQYF
TRBV7-6	TRBD1	TRBJ2-5	-	TGTGCCAGCAGCCCCGGGACAGAGGAGACCCAGTACTTC	CASSPGTEETQYF
TRBV4-1	-	TRBJ1-5	few	TGCGCCAGCAGCCCGGATCAGGGGTTTCATCAGCCCCAGCATTTT	CASSPDQGFHQPQHF
TRBV7-2	TRBD2	TRBJ2-7	-	TGTGCCAGCAGCTTTCCTAGCGGGAGGGGCGAGCAGTACTTC	CASSFPSGRGEQYF
TRBV4-1	-	TRBJ2-2	-	TGCGCCAGCACCCCGACTTACGCGAACACCGGGGAGCTGTTTTTT	CASTPTYANTGELFF
TRBV23-1	TRBD1	TRBJ1-1	-	TGCGCCAGCACCCCCAGAGGACAGGGCCTCGTTAACACTGAAGCTTTCTTT	CASTPRGQGLVNTEAFF